This paragraph covers one TCR beta chain sequence. In the library, individual cDNA molecules carried attached unique molecular identifiers. TCRdb ran MiXCR on the 5' RACE reads and lists one entry per CDR3 protein. Seen here are about 56,000 distinct CDR3 sequences, approximately 16% observed once, and the top ten hold about 4%. The record originates from a study of early T cells in non-severe SARS-CoV-2 infection. The sequenced sample was whole blood, obtained at baseline. The receptor comes from an adult who was a healthcare worker with PCR-confirmed SARS-CoV-2 infection or an uninfected control (not recorded which).

DNA of the CDR3: TGTGCCAGCAGTCGCTGGTCCGGGACTAGCGAGACAGATACGCAGTATTTT. This encodes CASSRWSGTSETDTQYF. The rearrangement links TRBV28 to TRBJ2-3; the match to TRBD2 covers 10 bases. CDR1 and CDR2 (germline): MDHEN, SYDVKM. This CDR3 is 17 amino acids long. The V segment lost 5 bases and the J segment 3 bases; nucleotides outside the gene matches: 11.